Sequencing of this TCR beta chain was carried out in a study of cytomegalovirus exposure and HLA in healthy donors. The CDR3 covers 11 residues. Germline V gene data show CDR1 as DFQATT and CDR2 as SNEGSKA (reference sequence). Trimming cost V 3 bases and J 11 bases, with 12 bases left between them. With 60 Vbeta and 13 Jbeta primers, the PCR was carried out. Method: immunoSEQ multiplex PCR; TCRdb's copy keeps in-frame clones and lacks some. The repertoire has 200,000 to 300,000 clones, 84% of them found once; the top ten carry 2% to 2.5%. The receptor comes from a woman aged 40 to 50 in good health and CMV-seropositive. Sequencing used PBMCs. The chain couples TRBV20-1 to TRBJ2-3, with D maybe TRBD2 (6 bases). DNA for the CDR3: TGCAGTGCTAGGGATCGGGACTTGCAGTATTTT. It is translated as CSARDRDLQYF.